A single sample gave rise to the 9 T cell receptor beta chains below, sequenced in a study of Graves' ophthalmopathy and Graves' hyperthyroidism. For repertoire sequencing, the TCR beta CDR3 regions were amplified from RNA transcripts. First-round RT-PCR employed HTBI primers, with a second-round multiplex PCR after it. TCRdb reanalysed the multiplex PCR reads using MiXCR and keeps one entry per CDR3 protein. The sample holds hundreds of thousands of distinct CDR3 sequences, under 50% seen once. Sequencing used peripheral blood. These receptor sequences come from an adult man with Graves' ophthalmopathy.

Many counts were recorded for this clonotype. V and J are TRBV13 and TRBJ2-7; 9 nucleotides align to TRBD1. J lost 5 bases, V lost 5 bases, and 10 bases had no gene match. The CDR3 covers 15 residues. Germline V gives CDR1 PRHDT, CDR2 FYEKMQ (reference sequence). For the CDR3, the DNA is TGTGCCAGCAGCAGCCTCGGGACAGGGAGTCACGAGCAGTACTTC. It yields the protein CASSSLGTGSHEQYF.

This clonotype came up many times. The rearrangement joins TRBV7-3 to TRBJ2-7; D is unresolved. The V and J ends lost 1 base and 6 bases respectively, with 7 bases between them. Germline CDR1 and CDR2: SGHTA and FQGTGA. The CDR3 length is 12 residues. This CDR3 is CASSLMGGEQYF. CDR3 bases: TGTGCCAGCAGCTTAATGGGCGGCGAGCAGTACTTC.

The CDR3 spells CASSYDRQGADGYTF. CDR3 bases: TGTGCCAGCAGTTACGACCGACAGGGGGCGGATGGCTACACCTTC. The V and J genes are TRBV6-6 and TRBJ1-2; the match to TRBD1 covers 10 bases. The CDR3 has 15 amino acids. The V gene end was trimmed by 2 bases and the J gene end by 6 bases; junction bases not matched to a gene: 6. The V gene's germline CDR1 is MNHNY and CDR2 SVGAGI (reference sequence).

Concerning this clonotype itself: This sequence may be a read error, since a much larger clone differs from it by one base. The chain links TRBV9 to TRBJ1-6, with 7 bases aligning to TRBD1. With 4 bases clipped from V and 10 bases from J, the junction kept 14 bases outside the gene matches. CDR1 SGDLS and CDR2 YYNGEE come from the germline V gene. This CDR3 has 16 amino acids. The CDR3: CASSLVLGQRVSPLHF. CDR3 bases: TGTGCCAGCAGCTTAGTTCTGGGACAGAGGGTATCACCCCTCCACTTT.

The gene calls are TRBV2 and TRBJ1-2, with a weak D call TRBD1 (6 bases). Germline loops: CDR1 SNHLY, CDR2 FYNNEI. The V end lost 5 bases, the J end lost 6 bases, and 16 bases lay between the germline ends. There are 14 residues in the CDR3. The CDR3 DNA follows: TGTGCCAGCAGTTTTGATACAGGGCCTGATGGCTACACCTTC. Its protein is CASSFDTGPDGYTF.

At least ten counts were recorded for this clonotype. The genes are TRBV12-3 or TRBV12-4 and TRBJ1-4; no definite D call. Trimming removed 6 bases from V and 7 bases from J, with 9 bases in between. This CDR3 comprises 12 residues. The CDR3 nucleotides are TGTGCCAGCAGCCCCCATCCTGAAAAACTGTTTTTT. Residues: CASSPHPEKLFF.

This clonotype was found a few times. J is TRBJ2-2 and V is TRBV6-2 or TRBV6-3, with D possibly TRBD1 on 6 matching bases. The germline V gene has CDR1 MNHEY and CDR2 SVGEGT. The CDR3 is made up of 13 amino acids. V gave up 6 bases and J gave up 7 bases, with 12 bases separating them. The CDR3 sequence: CASRKQGVGELFF. The CDR3, as DNA: TGTGCCAGCAGAAAACAGGGTGTCGGGGAGCTGTTTTTT.

There are many counts of this clonotype. CDR3 coding DNA: TGTGCCAGCAGTTTGAGTCAGACTAGCTCTGGGGCCAACGTCCTGACTTTC. Translating gives CASSLSQTSSGANVLTF. This rearrangement joins TRBV12-3 or TRBV12-4 to TRBJ2-6; maybe TRBD2 (6 bases). The CDR3 runs to 17 residues. V shed 3 bases and J shed 0 bases, with 12 bases lying between them.

This clonotype turned up a few times. The V call is TRBV25-1, the J call TRBJ1-3, with 11 bases identical to TRBD1. With 6 bases clipped from V and 1 base from J, the junction kept 8 bases outside the gene matches. CDR3 length equals 17 residues. Germline V gene lookup returns CDR1 MGHDK and CDR2 SYGVNS. In DNA, the CDR3 is TGTGCCAGCAGGCACCGCGGGACAGGGGGTTCTGGAAACACCATATATTTT. Translated, it gives CASRHRGTGGSGNTIYF.